What follows is one T cell receptor beta chain and its context. Authors' data handling: Cell counts per sample came from amplifying reference gene primers. The protocol was immunoSEQ multiplex PCR, while the TCRdb copy is restricted to in-frame clones and leaves out a portion. V and J calls and clone size follow that table, whereas D and trimming were derived from the DNA. Of around 6,100 clones listed, approximately 90% are singletons. CDR3 length: 15 amino acids. Trimming cost V 7 bases and J 4 bases; bases outside gene matches: 10. Per the germline V gene, CDR1 is SQVTM and CDR2 is ANQGSEA. The data belong to a study of blood T cell repertoires in COVID-19. About the study: The United States, Italy and Spain provided the acute and convalescent COVID-19 samples. T cells, B-cell-depleted T cells, or PBMCs supplied cDNA or gDNA.

The material sequenced was peripheral blood. This clonotype was sampled from an elderly man with active COVID-19. The genes are TRBV29-1 and TRBJ2-2; 9 bases are shared with TRBD1. This chain's CDR3 is CSGKTPGQGTGELFF. The CDR3, as DNA: TGCAGCGGCAAAACCCCGGGACAGGGCACCGGGGAGCTGTTTTTT.